This entry features one T cell receptor (beta chain) sequence. The antigen remains undetermined. The authors ran a second PCR of roughly 6 to 12 cycles using a sample-barcoded 5' primer and a J-beta primer mix. TCRdb re-analysed the 5' RACE reads in MiXCR, keeping a single row per CDR3 protein. The top ten clones hold around a third of a sample with some 640,000 distinct CDR3 sequences, 45% to 50% of them seen once. Germline lookup yields CDR1 LGHNA and CDR2 YNFKEQ. The CDR3 runs to 19 residues. V lost 0 bases to trimming and J lost 4 bases; unmatched junction nucleotides: 11. This entry comes from a study of blood T cells in healthy people across ages. Study-wide points: Naive and antigen-experienced cells were not separated, limiting conclusive comparison. A roughly linear age-dependent decrease characterized TCR beta diversity per million T cells.

The sample taken for sequencing was blood. This sequence joins TRBV4-2 and TRBJ2-1; 11 bases map to TRBD2. This clonotype was sampled from a woman in her sixties or seventies in good health. The CDR3 region is CASSQEPRVLAGEYNEQFF. CDR3 sequence (DNA): TGTGCCAGCAGCCAAGAGCCCCGAGTACTAGCGGGAGAGTACAATGAGCAGTTCTTC.